Listed here are 9 T cell receptor beta chains from one sample, sequenced in a study of blood T cell repertoires in COVID-19. Data came from immunoSEQ multiplex PCR; TCRdb stores just in-frame clones and leaves some out. The table lists roughly 90,000 clones, roughly 87% of them singletons. The sequencing input was peripheral blood. The receptors here all came from a woman of 80 years or more with active COVID-19.

CDR3 bases: TGTGCCAGTAGTCCCAGGGGGCGAACTGAAGCTTTCTTT. It translates to CASSPRGRTEAFF. This rearrangement joins TRBV19 to TRBJ1-1, with 8 bases fitting TRBD1. With 5 bases clipped from V and 5 bases from J, the junction kept 4 bases outside the gene matches. The CDR3 is 13 amino acids. Germline loops: CDR1 LNHDA, CDR2 SQIVND (reference sequence).

The chain joins TRBV18 to TRBJ2-2; 13 bases align to TRBD2. Germline lookup yields CDR1 KGHSH and CDR2 LQKENI. The CDR3 is made up of 18 amino acids. After removal of 0 bases from V and 7 bases from J, the junction contained 8 bases not matched to a gene. The CDR3 sequence is CASSPPGLAGIVIGELFF. The CDR3 DNA reads as TGTGCCAGCTCACCACCGGGACTAGCGGGAATTGTTATCGGGGAGCTGTTTTTT.

The rearrangement joins TRBV7-9 to TRBJ2-1; 7 bases align to TRBD2. The CDR3 totals 15 residues. Looked up from germline, CDR1 is SEHNR and CDR2 is FQNEAQ (reference sequence). After removal of 5 bases from V and 6 bases from J, the junction contained 10 bases not matched to a gene. CDR3 region: CASSRGRGSLNEQFF. In DNA form, the CDR3 reads TGTGCCAGCAGCCGGGGACGCGGGAGCCTCAATGAGCAGTTCTTC.

This clone was observed a handful of times. The chain joins TRBV6-5 to TRBJ2-2; the match to TRBD1 covers 7 bases. The CDR3 extends over 13 amino acids. Germline V gene data show CDR1 as MNHEY and CDR2 as SVGAGI. Losses at the gene ends were 6 bases for V and 5 bases for J; bases not matched to a gene: 3. This CDR3 is CASRAQGTGELFF. The CDR3 DNA sequence: TGTGCCAGCAGAGCACAGGGGACCGGGGAGCTGTTTTTT.

The CDR3: CASSNTGSSYNEQFF. The CDR3 DNA sequence: TGTGCCAGCAGTAACACAGGTAGCTCCTACAATGAGCAGTTCTTC. This sequence joins TRBV6-6 and TRBJ2-1; D possibly corresponds to TRBD1 (5 bases). V was shortened by 5 bases and J by 0 bases, with 11 bases between the two germline ends. Germline CDR1 and CDR2: MNHNY and SVGAGI (reference sequence). The CDR3 runs 15 residues.

A single count supports this clone. V gene TRBV7-9 combines with J gene TRBJ1-3; maybe TRBD1 (6 bases). This CDR3 comprises 14 residues. The V and J ends lost 3 bases and 2 bases respectively, with 8 bases between them. Per germline, CDR1 SEHNR and CDR2 FQNEAQ (reference sequence). Here the CDR3 reads CASSFGTTGNTIYF. DNA for the CDR3: TGTGCCAGCAGCTTTGGGACAACTGGAAACACCATATATTTT.

The chain recombines TRBV28 with TRBJ1-2, with TRBD1 identical over 9 bases. This CDR3 is built from 14 residues. Germline CDR1 and CDR2: MDHEN and SYDVKM. Germline trimming cut 6 bases from V and 2 bases from J; bases unmatched to any gene: 4. CDR3 in amino acids: CASSPGQGNYGYTF. The DNA of the CDR3 is TGTGCCAGCAGCCCGGGACAGGGAAACTATGGCTACACCTTC.

This clone was observed a few times. The V call is TRBV28, the J call TRBJ1-4; TRBD1 matches at 8 bases. The germline gives CDR1 MDHEN, CDR2 SYDVKM. Trimming took 5 bases from V and 8 from J; bases not matched to a gene: 10. This CDR3 contains 15 residues. As DNA, the CDR3 is TGTGCCAGCAGTATAGACAGGGGTTTGGGCGAAAAACTGTTTTTT. Translating gives CASSIDRGLGEKLFF.

V and J are TRBV28 and TRBJ1-2; 7 positions agree with TRBD1. Trimming at V came to 2 bases and at J to 10 bases, leaving 7 bases not matched to a gene. CDR1 MDHEN and CDR2 SYDVKM come from the germline V gene. The CDR3 sequence is 13 residues long. The DNA of the CDR3 is TGTGCCAGCAGTTTAGGAGGGGGCGCCTTCTACACCTTC. It codes for CASSLGGGAFYTF.